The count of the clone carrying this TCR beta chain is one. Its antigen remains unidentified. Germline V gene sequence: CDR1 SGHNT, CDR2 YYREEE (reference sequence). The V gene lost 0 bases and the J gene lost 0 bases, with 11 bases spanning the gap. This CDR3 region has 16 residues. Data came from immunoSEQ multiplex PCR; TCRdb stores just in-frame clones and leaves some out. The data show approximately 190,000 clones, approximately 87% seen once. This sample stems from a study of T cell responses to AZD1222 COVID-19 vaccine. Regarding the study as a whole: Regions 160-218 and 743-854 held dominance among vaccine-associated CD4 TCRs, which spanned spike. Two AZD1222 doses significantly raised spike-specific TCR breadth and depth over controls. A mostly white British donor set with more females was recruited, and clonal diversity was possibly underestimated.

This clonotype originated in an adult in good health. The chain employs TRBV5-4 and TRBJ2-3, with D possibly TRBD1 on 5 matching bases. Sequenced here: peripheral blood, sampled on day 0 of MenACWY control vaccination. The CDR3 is CASSLGQGASTDTQYF. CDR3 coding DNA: TGTGCCAGCAGCTTGGGTCAGGGCGCTAGCACAGATACGCAGTATTTT. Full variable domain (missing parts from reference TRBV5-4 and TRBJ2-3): ETGVTQSPTHLIKTRGQQVTLRCSSQSGHNTVSWYQQALGQGPQFIFQYYREEENGRGNFPPRFSGLQFPNYSSELNVNALELDDSALYLCASSLGQGASTDTQYFGPGTRLTVL.